This TCR beta chain was sequenced in a study of blood T cell repertoires in COVID-19. In the study overall: Acute-phase and convalescent COVID-19 samples originated in the United States, Italy and Spain. In each case, the material was cDNA or gDNA derived from T cells, B-cell-depleted T cells, or PBMCs.

This clone was detected only once. Participants had their cohort set by participant-reported clinical history. Sequencing used immunoSEQ multiplex PCR; TCRdb keeps in-frame clones, though not all of them. The top ten clones hold around 2% of a sample with under 300,000 clones, 70% to 90% of them seen once. Looked up from germline, CDR1 is MNHEY and CDR2 is SMNVEV (reference sequence). Trimming stripped 4 bases from V and 4 bases from J, with 14 bases between. The CDR3 has 14 residues. The material sequenced was PBMCs or T cells enriched from blood (not recorded which). This clonotype was obtained from a woman in her 50s who had recovered from COVID-19. The V gene is TRBV27, the J gene TRBJ2-7; D gene unclear. CDR3 region: CASSSGLVIYEQYF. The CDR3 DNA reads as TGTGCCAGCAGTTCCGGTTTGGTTATTTACGAGCAGTACTTC.